Sequencing of this TCR beta chain was carried out in a study of blood T cell repertoires in COVID-19. Overall study context: Italy, Spain and the United States were the sources of the convalescent and acute COVID-19 samples.

Germline CDR1 SGDLS, CDR2 YYNGEE. Trimming took off 0 bases at V and 4 bases at J, with 7 bases between the two ends. This CDR3 is 14 amino acids long. Seattle patients were enrolled during active infection and followed longitudinally. Methods used by the authors: Reference gene primer amplification yielded estimated nucleated cell counts. Using immunoSEQ multiplex PCR, the repertoire was profiled, and TCRdb retains in-frame clones only, with some absent. V and J calls plus clone size are reproduced from that table; the DNA served to infer D and trimming. Found here are about 160,000 clones, more than 75% of them singletons; the top ten hold around 10%.

The chain couples TRBV9 to TRBJ2-2; D is unclear. This receptor was obtained from a woman in her 70s with COVID-19, enrolled during active disease. Sequenced sample: peripheral blood. CDR3 protein: CASSVAPITGELFF. In nucleotides, the CDR3 is TGTGCCAGCAGCGTAGCTCCTATCACCGGGGAGCTGTTTTTT.